Listed here are 23 T cell receptor beta chains from one sample, sequenced in a study of technical replicates of blood from several donors. Profiled with immunoSEQ multiplex PCR; TCRdb holds only in-frame clones, not every one. The sample contains about 80,000 clones, approximately 94% of which appear only once. The sequencing sample was made of T cells isolated from PBMCs. The receptors originated from a human donor in good health.

The chain carries TRBV7-2 and TRBJ1-2; D unclear. CDR3 size: 13 residues. Germline CDR1 SGHTA, CDR2 FQGNSA. Trimming cost V 4 bases and J 0 bases, with 6 bases left between them. The CDR3 sequence is CASSSTPNYGYTF. In DNA, the CDR3 is TGTGCCAGCAGCTCGACACCTAACTATGGCTACACCTTC.

CDR3 amino acids: CASSVSDLGTF. The CDR3 nucleotides read TGTGCCAGCAGTGTCTCCGACCTAGGCACCTTC. The chain is built from TRBV6-4 and TRBJ1-2, with D unclear. The CDR3 is 11 residues long. In germline, CDR1 is MRHNA, CDR2 SNTAGT. Trimming pared 4 bases from V and 13 bases from J, leaving 13 bases between.

The chain combines TRBV5-1 with TRBJ2-5; D is ambiguous. Germline loops: CDR1 SGHRS, CDR2 YFSETQ. V dropped 5 bases and J dropped 4 bases, with 3 bases sitting between them. This CDR3 is 10 amino acids long. The CDR3 region has the DNA TGCGCCAGCAGGGCAGAGACCCAGTACTTC. Protein: CASRAETQYF.

CDR3 loop: CASALSLLSGYTF. The CDR3 nucleotides are TGTGCCAGCGCGCTGTCTCTACTCTCCGGCTACACCTTC. The rearrangement joins TRBV27 to TRBJ1-2; no firm D call. This CDR3 has 13 amino acids. V gave up 8 bases and J gave up 8 bases, with 18 bases separating them. Germline values: CDR1 MNHEY, CDR2 SMNVEV (reference sequence).

The gene calls are TRBV7-2 and TRBJ2-1; 9 bases agree with TRBD1. The V gene end was trimmed by 5 bases and the J gene end by 4 bases; junction bases not matched to a gene: 9. The CDR3 loop spans 16 amino acids. In germline, CDR1 is SGHTA, CDR2 FQGNSA. As DNA, the CDR3 is TGTGCCAGCAGCCTCCCAGGACAGGGGAATTACAATGAGCAGTTCTTC. This sequence encodes CASSLPGQGNYNEQFF.

The chain carries TRBV5-1 and TRBJ1-2; D perhaps matches TRBD1 (5 bases). CDR1 and CDR2 from the germline V gene are SGHRS and YFSETQ. Trimming removed 4 bases from V and 4 bases from J, with 14 bases in between. CDR3 length equals 14 residues. CDR3 protein: CASSDFDSSYGYTF. The DNA of the CDR3 is TGCGCCAGCAGCGATTTCGACAGCTCCTATGGCTACACCTTC.

The chain joins TRBV6-5 to TRBJ2-7, with TRBD1 matching 10 bases. CDR3 length: 13 amino acids. CDR1 and CDR2 (germline): MNHEY, SVGAGI. CDR3 DNA sequence: TGTGTCATCCGGGACAGGGGACTCTACGAGCAGTACTTC. As protein: CVIRDRGLYEQYF.

The rearrangement joins TRBV11-2 to TRBJ2-1; TRBD2 aligns across 14 bases. Germline V CDR1 and CDR2: SGHAT, FQNNGV. This CDR3 is 16 amino acids long. V was clipped by 1 base and J by 10 bases; unmatched bases: 6. In nucleotides, the CDR3 is TGTGCCAGCAGCTTAGGTGGACTAGCGGGAGGTAAGGAGCAGTTCTTC. Encoded protein: CASSLGGLAGGKEQFF.

V usage is TRBV4-1 and J usage is TRBJ2-3, with 7 nucleotides matching TRBD2. This CDR3 spans 16 amino acids. CDR1 and CDR2 (germline): MGHRA, YSYEKL. The ends lost 0 bases at V and 6 bases at J; junction bases unmatched: 9. CDR3 residues: CASSQDLTGRWDTQYF. The CDR3 DNA follows: TGCGCCAGCAGCCAAGATCTTACCGGGAGGTGGGATACGCAGTATTTT.

The chain is built from TRBV27 and TRBJ2-7; tentatively, D is TRBD1 (5 bases). Germline lookup yields CDR1 MNHEY and CDR2 SMNVEV (reference sequence). Deletions cut 5 bases from V and 1 base from J, with 9 bases between. The length of the CDR3 is 13 residues. The CDR3 bases are TGTGCCAGCAGTATGACAGCTTCCTACGAGCAGTACTTC. Encoded protein: CASSMTASYEQYF.

The gene calls are TRBV7-9 and TRBJ1-2, with 7 bases matching TRBD1. V shed 3 bases and J 6 bases; nucleotides not matched to a gene: 10. The germline CDR1 and CDR2 sequences are SEHNR and FQNEAQ (reference sequence). The CDR3 loop spans 15 amino acids. The CDR3 spells CASSLGPLQGHGYTF. For the CDR3, the DNA is TGTGCCAGCAGCTTGGGTCCTTTACAGGGGCATGGCTACACCTTC.

This clone was detected once. The J gene is TRBJ2-7, the V gene TRBV18, with 7 positions matching TRBD1. V trimming: 6 bases; J trimming: 0 bases; junction bases outside the gene matches: 5. Germline CDR1 and CDR2: KGHSH and LQKENI. The CDR3 consists of 14 residues. The CDR3 DNA reads as TGTGCCAGCTCCCTAGGGGACAGCTCCTACGAGCAGTACTTC. Its translation: CASSLGDSSYEQYF.

The chain is built from TRBV7-2 and TRBJ1-2, with TRBD1 as a possible D gene (5 bases). The CDR3 has 17 residues. The V gene lost 5 bases and the J gene lost 2 bases, with 21 bases spanning the gap. Looked up from germline, CDR1 is SGHTA and CDR2 is FQGNSA. CDR3 in DNA: TGTGCCAGCAGCCACGACCCCCGACAGAGTCCAAACTATGGCTACACCTTC. This sequence encodes CASSHDPRQSPNYGYTF.

The V and J genes are TRBV7-6 and TRBJ1-2; weak D call: TRBD1 (5 bases). The CDR3 is 16 residues long. Germline lookup yields CDR1 SGHVS and CDR2 FNYEAQ. The V and J ends lost 5 bases and 3 bases respectively, with 19 bases between them. As DNA, the CDR3 is TGTGCCAGCAGCCCGAATCTTCCAGGGAACGACTATGGCTACACCTTC. Translation: CASSPNLPGNDYGYTF.

The chain has TRBV5-1 and TRBJ2-1, with 8 bases lining up with TRBD1. The germline gives CDR1 SGHRS, CDR2 YFSETQ. The CDR3 loop spans 14 amino acids. The V and J ends lost 5 bases and 7 bases, in that order; junction bases with no gene match: 8. CDR3 sequence reads: CASSTGGSFNEQFF. DNA of the CDR3: TGCGCCAGCAGTACAGGGGGAAGCTTTAATGAGCAGTTCTTC.

The J gene is TRBJ2-1, the V gene TRBV11-2, with 9 bases fitting TRBD1. There are 15 residues in the CDR3. V shed 6 bases, J shed 4 bases, and the junction held 7 bases outside the gene matches. CDR1 is SGHAT and CDR2 is FQNNGV in the germline V gene. The CDR3 sequence is CASRGGTGLYNEQFF. The CDR3 region has the DNA TGTGCCAGCAGAGGGGGGACAGGGTTATACAATGAGCAGTTCTTC.

J is TRBJ2-7 and V is TRBV9; 11 bases match TRBD2. CDR3 length equals 16 residues. Germline assignment: CDR1 SGDLS and CDR2 YYNGEE. V shed 2 bases, J shed 2 bases, and the junction held 6 bases outside the gene matches. The CDR3 sequence: CASSVSGTSGTYEQYF. The DNA for the CDR3 is TGTGCCAGCAGCGTCTCCGGGACTAGCGGAACCTACGAGCAGTACTTC.

This clone was counted between two and nine times. J is TRBJ2-7 and V is TRBV6-5, with 8 positions matching TRBD1. This CDR3 contains 13 residues. Looked up from germline, CDR1 is MNHEY and CDR2 is SVGAGI. Germline trimming cut 2 bases from V and 5 bases from J; bases unmatched to any gene: 2. DNA of the CDR3: TGTGCCAGCAGTTACGACAGGGGCCACGAGCAGTACTTC. This translates into CASSYDRGHEQYF.

J is TRBJ2-1 and V is TRBV4-2; 13 bases match TRBD2. Germline CDR1 LGHNA, CDR2 YNFKEQ. J gave up 0 bases and V 4 bases, and 9 bases lay outside the gene matches. This CDR3 spans 19 amino acids. The CDR3 sequence is CASSPNGLAGVASYNEQFF. The CDR3 region has the DNA TGTGCCAGCAGCCCCAATGGACTAGCGGGAGTGGCCTCCTACAATGAGCAGTTCTTC.

The chain links TRBV6-5 to TRBJ2-3, with 9 nucleotides matching TRBD1. V shed 5 bases and J 0 bases; nucleotides not matched to a gene: 3. The germline CDR1 and CDR2 sequences are MNHEY and SVGAGI. The CDR3 is 15 amino acids. CDR3 sequence (DNA): TGTGCCAGCAGTGTCACAGGGGGCAGCACAGATACGCAGTATTTT. It is translated as CASSVTGGSTDTQYF.

The V gene is TRBV27, the J gene TRBJ2-7; possibly TRBD1 for D (8 bases). The germline CDR1 and CDR2 sequences are MNHEY and SMNVEV (reference sequence). Trimming left V 4 bases short and J 7 bases short, with 14 bases between. The CDR3 spans 13 residues. The CDR3 protein is CASSWTGRGEQYF. CDR3 nucleotides: TGTGCCAGCAGTTGGACAGGGCGGGGGGAGCAGTACTTC.

The chain uses TRBV18 and TRBJ1-3, with 7 nucleotides matching TRBD1. This CDR3 comprises 15 residues. Trimming at V came to 5 bases and at J to 0 bases, leaving 4 bases not matched to a gene. The germline V gene has CDR1 KGHSH and CDR2 LQKENI. CDR3 loop: CASSGQASSGNTIYF. CDR3 sequence (DNA): TGTGCCAGCTCAGGACAGGCCAGCTCTGGAAACACCATATATTTT.

V is TRBV30 and J is TRBJ2-4; the match to TRBD2 covers 7 bases. V lost 4 bases and J lost 11; bases outside the gene matches: 8. This CDR3 comprises 12 residues. The germline gives CDR1 GTSNPN, CDR2 SVGIG (reference sequence). The DNA of the CDR3 is TGTGCCTGGACTGGACTAGAAGTTGTTCAGTACTTC. It codes for CAWTGLEVVQYF.